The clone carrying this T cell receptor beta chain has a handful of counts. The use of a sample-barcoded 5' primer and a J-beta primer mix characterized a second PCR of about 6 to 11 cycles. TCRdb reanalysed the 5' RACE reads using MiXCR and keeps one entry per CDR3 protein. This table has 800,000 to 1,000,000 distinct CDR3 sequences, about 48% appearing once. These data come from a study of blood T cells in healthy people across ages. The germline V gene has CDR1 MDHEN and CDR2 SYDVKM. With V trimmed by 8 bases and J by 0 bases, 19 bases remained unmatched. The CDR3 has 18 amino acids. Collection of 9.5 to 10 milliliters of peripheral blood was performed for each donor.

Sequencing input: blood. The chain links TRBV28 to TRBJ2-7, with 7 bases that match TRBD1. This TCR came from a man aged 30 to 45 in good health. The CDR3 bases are TGTGCCAGCGATCGGACAGGCAGAAGACTCTCTAGCTCCTACGAGCAGTACTTC. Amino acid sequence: CASDRTGRRLSSSYEQYF.